These 28 T cell receptor beta chains share one sample of origin, sequenced in a study of vaccination effects on CD4 cells after COVID-19. After expansion with viral peptide pools in the ViraFEST assay, antigen-specific CD4+ T cells were sequenced. Cells that had been cultured for roughly 9 days were the source of isolated CD4+ T cells. As their vaccination, participants received two doses of either BNT162b2 or mRNA-1273. Profiled with immunoSEQ multiplex PCR; TCRdb holds only in-frame clones, not every one. The repertoire has 75,000 or so clones, under 85% of them found once; the top ten carry more than 0.85%. Antigen specificity for these receptors is unknown. The starting material was CD4+ T cells from PBMCs cultured with HCoV-OC43 spike peptides, obtained after COVID-19 vaccination. Described subset: HCoV-OC43 spike overlapping peptide pool stimulation. These receptors came from a human donor who received a COVID-19 vaccine.

This clone was detected a few times. The chain uses TRBV6-5 and TRBJ1-2; 11 bases line up with TRBD1. CDR1 is MNHEY and CDR2 is SVGAGI in the germline V gene. The CDR3 extends over 13 amino acids. The CDR3 DNA is TGTGCGAGCGGGACAGGGGGGGGCTATGGCTACACCTTC. Amino acids: CASGTGGGYGYTF.

This chain connects TRBV4-1 to TRBJ2-1; D perhaps matches TRBD1 (6 bases). Germline CDR1 MGHRA, CDR2 YSYEKL. V lost 5 bases and J 2 bases, leaving 10 bases between the germline ends. CDR3 length: 14 residues. CDR3 nucleotide sequence: TGCGCCAGCAGCATTAGGACAGCCTACAATGAGCAGTTCTTC. It specifies CASSIRTAYNEQFF.

The chain uses TRBV7-3 and TRBJ2-3; unclear D gene. The V gene lost 5 bases and the J gene lost 7 bases, with 16 bases spanning the gap. In germline, CDR1 is SGHTA, CDR2 FQGTGA. The CDR3 spans 14 residues. Here the CDR3 reads CASSPSMGSNTQYF. The DNA for the CDR3 is TGTGCCAGCAGCCCCTCGATGGGGTCAAATACGCAGTATTTT.

The V gene is TRBV18, the J gene TRBJ1-4; 7 nucleotides match TRBD1. CDR3 length equals 16 residues. The V and J ends lost 3 bases and 0 bases, in that order; junction bases with no gene match: 4. Germline values: CDR1 KGHSH, CDR2 LQKENI. The CDR3 is CASSPDRTATNEKLFF. The CDR3 DNA follows: TGTGCCAGCTCACCGGACAGGACCGCAACTAATGAAAAACTGTTTTTT.

V and J are TRBV6-5 and TRBJ1-2; D gene unclear. V lost 2 bases and J 3 bases, leaving 10 bases between the germline ends. CDR1 is MNHEY and CDR2 is SVGAGI in the germline V gene. The CDR3 is 14 residues long. The CDR3 is CASSYADTDYGYTF. The DNA of the CDR3 is TGTGCCAGCAGTTACGCGGATACTGACTATGGCTACACCTTC.

This clone was seen only once. The rearrangement joins TRBV28 to TRBJ1-1; D is perhaps TRBD1 (5 bases). Germline CDR1 and CDR2: MDHEN and SYDVKM. The CDR3 has 14 amino acids. V was pared by 8 bases and J by 1 base, with 14 bases between. In nucleotides, the CDR3 is TGTGCCAGCGAGGGGTGGGGTTCGAACACTGAAGCTTTCTTT. Protein: CASEGWGSNTEAFF.

The J gene is TRBJ2-5, the V gene TRBV27, with 12 bases matching TRBD2. CDR1 MNHEY and CDR2 SMNVEV come from the germline V gene (reference sequence). The ends lost 4 bases at V and 4 bases at J; junction bases unmatched: 4. The CDR3 spans 15 residues. CDR3: CASSSALAGGETQYF. In DNA, the CDR3 is TGTGCCAGCAGTTCCGCACTAGCGGGGGGAGAGACCCAGTACTTC.

This clone has only a few counts. This rearrangement joins TRBV6-5 to TRBJ2-2; D is perhaps TRBD2 (6 bases). Germline V lookup: CDR1 MNHEY, CDR2 SVGAGI. V lost 6 bases to trimming and J lost 5 bases, with 16 bases between them. This CDR3 contains 15 residues. The CDR3 DNA reads as TGTGCCAGCAGGATGGACTATCGGCAGACCGGGGAGCTGTTTTTT. Protein: CASRMDYRQTGELFF.

This chain connects TRBV2 to TRBJ1-5, with a possible D match to TRBD1 (6 bases). Germline V gives CDR1 SNHLY, CDR2 FYNNEI. V gave up 7 bases and J gave up 4 bases, with 11 bases separating them. The CDR3 is 13 amino acids. The CDR3 sequence is CASKGQQNQPQHF. In DNA, the CDR3 is TGTGCCAGCAAAGGACAGCAAAATCAGCCCCAGCATTTT.

V and J are TRBV6-5 and TRBJ1-5; no clear D gene. V was clipped by 0 bases and J by 2 bases, with 5 bases between them. Germline V gene sequence: CDR1 MNHEY, CDR2 SVGAGI. This CDR3 has 14 amino acids. The CDR3 spells CASSYSRGNQPQHF. The DNA for the CDR3 is TGTGCCAGCAGTTACTCGAGAGGCAATCAGCCCCAGCATTTT.

V is TRBV19 and J is TRBJ1-5, with D tentatively TRBD1 (5 bases). This CDR3 comprises 14 residues. Germline lookup yields CDR1 LNHDA and CDR2 SQIVND (reference sequence). V shed 3 bases and J shed 9 bases, with 15 bases lying between them. The CDR3 region is CASSIDQGNWPQHF. As DNA, the CDR3 is TGTGCCAGTAGTATCGATCAGGGAAATTGGCCCCAGCATTTT.

The V gene is TRBV5-1, the J gene TRBJ2-3; 13 bases match TRBD2. The CDR3 length is 18 residues. Germline V gene sequence: CDR1 SGHRS, CDR2 YFSETQ. V lost 0 bases, J lost 5 bases, and 9 bases stayed unmatched. This chain's CDR3 is CASSLGTSGGGSGDTQYF. CDR3 coding DNA: TGCGCCAGCAGCTTGGGGACTAGCGGGGGCGGCTCCGGAGATACGCAGTATTTT.

The chain uses TRBV19 and TRBJ1-2; TRBD1 aligns across 7 bases. From germline, CDR1 is LNHDA and CDR2 SQIVND (reference sequence). With V trimmed by 2 bases and J by 0 bases, 0 bases remained unmatched. The CDR3 contains 14 residues. CDR3 in amino acids: CASSIQGANYGYTF. The CDR3 DNA is TGTGCCAGTAGTATACAGGGGGCTAACTATGGCTACACCTTC.

V usage is TRBV7-2 and J usage is TRBJ2-1, with D perhaps TRBD2 (6 bases). Germline V CDR1 and CDR2: SGHTA, FQGNSA. This CDR3 comprises 14 residues. With 10 bases removed from V and 3 bases from J, the gap between germline ends came to 16 bases. The CDR3 coding sequence is TGTGCCACCATCGTCGCAGCGGGCTACAATGAGCAGTTCTTC. This encodes CATIVAAGYNEQFF.

V usage is TRBV27 and J usage is TRBJ1-5; 9 bases line up with TRBD1. V shed 5 bases and J 5 bases; nucleotides not matched to a gene: 10. Germline CDR1 is MNHEY and CDR2 is SMNVEV (reference sequence). CDR3 size: 16 residues. CDR3 loop: CASSTTGTGRDQPQHF. DNA of the CDR3: TGTGCCAGCAGTACGACCGGGACAGGGAGAGATCAGCCCCAGCATTTT.

The chain uses TRBV3-1 (or the pseudogene TRBV3-2) and TRBJ2-4, with 7 bases lining up with TRBD1. The V gene's germline CDR1 is LGHDT and CDR2 YNNKEL (reference sequence). The CDR3 consists of 17 residues. Losses at the gene ends were 1 base for V and 0 bases for J; bases not matched to a gene: 6. Here the CDR3 DNA reads TGTGCCAGCAGCCAAGCCGGGACAGAGATAGCCAAAAACATTCAGTACTTC. This translates into CASSQAGTEIAKNIQYF.

The chain recombines TRBV27 with TRBJ1-3; 7 positions agree with TRBD1. From germline, CDR1 is MNHEY and CDR2 SMNVEV (reference sequence). The CDR3 contains 15 residues. J gave up 0 bases and V 5 bases, and 4 bases lay outside the gene matches. As DNA, the CDR3 is TGTGCCAGCAGTCAGGGGGGGTCCTCTGGAAACACCATATATTTT. Translation: CASSQGGSSGNTIYF.

The chain combines TRBV6-2 or TRBV6-3 with TRBJ2-3; TRBD2 aligns across 11 bases. There are 17 residues in the CDR3. The trim removed 2 bases at V and 3 bases at J, leaving 7 bases unmatched. From germline, CDR1 is MNHEY and CDR2 SVGEGT. The CDR3, as DNA: TGTGCCAGCAGTTACCCCCCGACTAGCGGGGATACAGATACGCAGTATTTT. As protein: CASSYPPTSGDTDTQYF.

This clone was seen more than once but under ten times. This chain connects TRBV5-1 to TRBJ1-4; a possible D gene is TRBD1 (6 bases). CDR1 is SGHRS, CDR2 YFSETQ, per germline. The CDR3 has 14 amino acids. The ends were cut back, 4 bases at V and 3 bases at J, with 10 bases in the middle. The chain's CDR3 is CASSPRTANEKLFF. The CDR3 coding sequence is TGCGCCAGCAGCCCCAGGACAGCTAATGAAAAACTGTTTTTT.

The rearrangement links TRBV7-2 to TRBJ1-4; possibly TRBD1 for D (6 bases). Germline CDR1 SGHTA, CDR2 FQGNSA. The CDR3 sequence is 14 residues long. The V end lost 3 bases, the J end lost 5 bases, and 10 bases lay between the germline ends. CDR3 bases: TGTGCCAGCAGCTTCACAGGGCCCAATGAAAAACTGTTTTTT. This translates into CASSFTGPNEKLFF.

J is TRBJ1-4 and V is TRBV4-1, with a weak D call TRBD1 (6 bases). V lost 5 bases and J lost 0, with 13 bases in between. Germline V lookup: CDR1 MGHRA, CDR2 YSYEKL. The CDR3 loop spans 16 amino acids. The CDR3 sequence is CASSTRTVATNEKLFF. The CDR3 coding sequence is TGCGCCAGCAGCACTCGGACAGTTGCAACTAATGAAAAACTGTTTTTT.

This clone showed up just a few times. The V call is TRBV28, the J call TRBJ2-1; TRBD1 matches 7 bases. V lost 5 bases, J lost 3 bases, and 7 bases stayed unmatched. CDR3 length: 15 amino acids. The V gene's germline CDR1 is MDHEN and CDR2 SYDVKM. The CDR3 loop is CASSTYRDSYNEQFF. CDR3 nucleotides: TGTGCCAGCAGTACCTACCGGGACAGCTACAATGAGCAGTTCTTC.

The chain couples TRBV5-1 to TRBJ1-3; TRBD1 is a possible D gene (5 bases). The CDR3 consists of 15 residues. V shed 4 bases and J shed 3 bases, with 14 bases lying between them. The V gene's germline CDR1 is SGHRS and CDR2 YFSETQ. The CDR3 loop is CASSHGTAGGNTIYF. The CDR3 DNA sequence: TGCGCCAGCAGCCACGGGACGGCGGGTGGAAACACCATATATTTT.

V and J are TRBV20-1 and TRBJ1-4; no clear D gene. The V gene's germline CDR1 is DFQATT and CDR2 SNEGSKA (reference sequence). V gave up 5 bases and J gave up 8 bases, with 9 bases separating them. This CDR3 contains 11 residues. CDR3 region: CSAVLLEKLFF. CDR3 nucleotides: TGCAGTGCTGTATTGTTAGAAAAACTGTTTTTT.

This clone was found a few times. The chain is built from TRBV5-1 and TRBJ2-2, with 8 bases matching TRBD1. Germline CDR1 is SGHRS and CDR2 is YFSETQ. Trimming cost V 0 bases and J 4 bases; bases outside gene matches: 5. The length of the CDR3 is 16 residues. CDR3 loop: CASSLVGTGGTGELFF. In DNA, the CDR3 is TGCGCCAGCAGCTTGGTCGGAACAGGGGGCACCGGGGAGCTGTTTTTT. Full variable domain (outside the CDR3, taken from reference TRBV5-1 and TRBJ2-2): KAGVTQTPRYLIKTRGQQVTLSCSPISGHRSVSWYQQTPGQGLQFLFEYFSETQRNKGNFPGRFSGRQFSNSRSEMNVSTLELGDSALYLCASSLVGTGGTGELFFGEGSRLTVL.

The chain uses TRBV6-1 and TRBJ2-5, with 8 bases fitting TRBD1. CDR3 length equals 18 residues. Germline V CDR1 and CDR2: MNHNS, SASEGT. V trimming: 4 bases; J trimming: 4 bases; junction bases outside the gene matches: 17. The CDR3 here is CASSGTGTGGGKRETQYF. CDR3 nucleotides: TGTGCCAGCAGTGGGACAGGGACAGGTGGGGGGAAACGAGAGACCCAGTACTTC.

This chain links TRBV30 with TRBJ2-2; D unclear. This CDR3 spans 13 amino acids. CDR1 GTSNPN and CDR2 SVGIG come from the germline V gene (reference sequence). Trimming took 0 bases from V and 3 from J, leaving 5 bases between them. The CDR3 protein is CAWSVSHTGELFF. The CDR3 coding sequence is TGTGCCTGGAGTGTCTCTCACACCGGGGAGCTGTTTTTT.

V gene TRBV2 combines with J gene TRBJ1-5; 10 bases line up with TRBD1. In germline, CDR1 is SNHLY, CDR2 FYNNEI. Trimming removed 8 bases from V and 7 bases from J; junction bases left unmatched: 5. This CDR3 has 13 residues. The CDR3 loop is CASGTGEDQPQHF. The CDR3 DNA sequence: TGTGCCAGCGGGACAGGGGAGGACCAGCCCCAGCATTTT.